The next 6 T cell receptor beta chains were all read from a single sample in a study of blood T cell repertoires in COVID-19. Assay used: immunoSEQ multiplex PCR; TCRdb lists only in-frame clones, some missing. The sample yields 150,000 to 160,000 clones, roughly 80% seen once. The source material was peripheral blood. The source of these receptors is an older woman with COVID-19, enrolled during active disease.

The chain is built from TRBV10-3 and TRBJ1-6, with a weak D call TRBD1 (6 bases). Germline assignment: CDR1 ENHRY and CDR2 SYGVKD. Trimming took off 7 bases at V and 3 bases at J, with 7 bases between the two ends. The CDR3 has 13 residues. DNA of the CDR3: TGTGCCATCACCAGGGGCTATAATTCACCCCTCCACTTT. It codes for CAITRGYNSPLHF.

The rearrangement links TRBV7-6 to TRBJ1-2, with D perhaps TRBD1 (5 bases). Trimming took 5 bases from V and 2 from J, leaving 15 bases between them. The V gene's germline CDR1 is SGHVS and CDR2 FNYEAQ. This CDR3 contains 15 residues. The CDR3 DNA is TGTGCCAGCAGCGGGTCCCGGGGGGAGAACTATGGCTACACCTTC. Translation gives CASSGSRGENYGYTF. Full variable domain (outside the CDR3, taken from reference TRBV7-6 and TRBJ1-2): GAGVSQSPRYKVTKRGQDVALRCDPISGHVSLYWYRQALGQGPEFLTYFNYEAQQDKSGLPNDRFSAERPEGSISTLTIQRTEQRDSAMYRCASSGSRGENYGYTFGSGTRLTVV.

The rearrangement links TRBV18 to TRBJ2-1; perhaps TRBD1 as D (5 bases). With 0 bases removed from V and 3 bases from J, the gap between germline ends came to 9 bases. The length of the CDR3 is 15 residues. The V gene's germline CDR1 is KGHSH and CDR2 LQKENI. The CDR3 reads CASSPPGRSYNEQFF. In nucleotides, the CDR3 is TGTGCCAGCTCACCACCGGGGCGGAGCTACAATGAGCAGTTCTTC.

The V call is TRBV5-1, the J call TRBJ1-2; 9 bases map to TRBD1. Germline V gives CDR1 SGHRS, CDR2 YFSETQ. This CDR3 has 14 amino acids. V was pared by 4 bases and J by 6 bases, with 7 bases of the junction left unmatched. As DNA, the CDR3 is TGCGCCAGCAGCACGGGACAGGGCTTTGATGGCTACACCTTC. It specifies CASSTGQGFDGYTF.

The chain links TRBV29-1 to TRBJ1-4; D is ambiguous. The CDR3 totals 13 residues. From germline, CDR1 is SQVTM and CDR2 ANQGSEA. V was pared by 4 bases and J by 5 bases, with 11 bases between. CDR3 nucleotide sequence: TGCAGCGTTGTGGACGGGGTAAATGAAAAACTGTTTTTT. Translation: CSVVDGVNEKLFF.

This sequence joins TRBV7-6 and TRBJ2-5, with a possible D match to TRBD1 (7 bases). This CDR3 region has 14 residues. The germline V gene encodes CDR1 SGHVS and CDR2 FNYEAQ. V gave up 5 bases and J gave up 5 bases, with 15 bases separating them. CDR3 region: CASSPGGTAETQYF. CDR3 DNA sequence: TGTGCCAGCAGCCCAGGCGGGACAGCCGAGACCCAGTACTTC.